Below, 21 T cell receptor beta chains from the same sample are listed, as sequenced in a study of T-cell reconstitution after alpha-beta-depleted transplantation in children. As it was prepared, the TCRbeta library received unique molecular identifiers. Each CDR3 protein is one row after TCRdb ran MiXCR on the PCR reads. Here the sample spans hundreds of thousands of distinct CDR3 sequences, more than 9% being singletons. Sequencing used PBMCs from the stem cell graft donor, obtained from the stem cell graft. These TCRs come from a human donor who donated a stem cell graft to a child with acute myeloid leukemia.

This clonotype was seen only a few times. This chain uses TRBV20-1 with TRBJ2-7; 7 nucleotides agree with TRBD2. The CDR3 runs to 14 residues. Unmatched junction bases numbered 3, after V lost 1 base and J lost 0 bases. Germline lookup yields CDR1 DFQATT and CDR2 SNEGSKA (reference sequence). CDR3 protein: CSARVAGSSYEQYF. In nucleotides, the CDR3 is TGCAGTGCTAGAGTAGCGGGTAGCTCCTACGAGCAGTACTTC.

This clonotype was observed at least ten times. The V call is TRBV7-8, the J call TRBJ1-1; D perhaps matches TRBD1 (5 bases). The V and J ends lost 5 bases and 5 bases respectively, with 18 bases between them. CDR1 is SGHVS and CDR2 is FQNEAQ in the germline V gene. CDR3 size: 15 residues. The CDR3: CASSPNDLGGTEAFF. CDR3 sequence (DNA): TGTGCCAGCAGCCCTAACGACCTTGGGGGGACTGAAGCTTTCTTT. The full variable domain, with the rest looked up from reference TRBV7-8 and TRBJ1-1, is GAGVSQSPRYKVAKRGQDVALRCDPISGHVSLFWYQQALGQGPEFLTYFQNEAQLDKSGLPSDRFFAERPEGSVSTLKIQRTQQEDSAVYLCASSPNDLGGTEAFFGQGTRLTVV.

V and J are TRBV6-5 and TRBJ2-7; maybe TRBD2 (5 bases). V was pared by 6 bases and J by 5 bases, with 17 bases between. The CDR3 totals 14 residues. CDR1 and CDR2 (germline): MNHEY, SVGAGI. The CDR3 nucleotides are TGTGCCAGCAGCCTGGACTTCCAGGACCACGAGCAGTACTTC. Translated: CASSLDFQDHEQYF.

This clonotype was counted between two and nine times. Written as DNA, the CDR3 is TGTGCCACCAGCAGAGATTGGCAGGGGCGTGGTGAGCAGTTCTTC. Its protein is CATSRDWQGRGEQFF. The chain links TRBV15 to TRBJ2-1; TRBD1 might be the D (6 bases). CDR3 length equals 15 residues. The V gene's germline CDR1 is LNHNV and CDR2 YYDKDF (reference sequence). The V and J ends lost 0 bases and 9 bases respectively, with 15 bases between them. The entire variable domain, with the rest obtained from reference TRBV15 and TRBJ2-1, is as follows: DAMVIQNPRYQVTQFGKPVTLSCSQTLNHNVMYWYQQKSSQAPKLLFHYYDKDFNNEADTPDNFQSRRPNTSFCFLDIRSPGLGDTAMYLCATSRDWQGRGEQFFGPGTRLTVL.

This clonotype was counted many times. V usage is TRBV29-1 and J usage is TRBJ2-5, with 9 positions matching TRBD2. The CDR3 is 15 amino acids. Looked up from germline, CDR1 is SQVTM and CDR2 is ANQGSEA. The ends lost 7 bases at V and 2 bases at J; junction bases unmatched: 11. The CDR3: CSASRGTSYQETQYF. Here the CDR3 DNA reads TGCAGCGCCTCCCGGGGGACTAGCTATCAAGAGACCCAGTACTTC.

On this clonotype: A much larger clone sits a single nucleotide away, making a read error possible. This sequence joins TRBV29-1 and TRBJ1-1; D unclear. Germline V lookup: CDR1 SQVTM, CDR2 ANQGSEA. CDR3 length: 14 residues. V shed 7 bases and J shed 0 bases, with 15 bases lying between them. The CDR3 is CSAHTRIVNTEAFF. The CDR3 DNA sequence: TGCAGCGCCCACACCCGGATAGTGAACACTGAAGCTTTCTTT.

This clonotype was seen a handful of times. This chain joins TRBV20-1 and TRBJ2-3, with 7 bases lining up with TRBD2. The CDR3 length is 16 residues. Germline V gene data show CDR1 as DFQATT and CDR2 as SNEGSKA (reference sequence). DNA for the CDR3: TGCAGCGCAGAACGGGGAGGGAGGGCAAGCACAGATACGCAGTATTTT. Translated: CSAERGGRASTDTQYF.

The chain is built from TRBV10-3 and TRBJ2-7, with 7 bases lining up with TRBD2. The germline gives CDR1 ENHRY, CDR2 SYGVKD. The CDR3 runs to 14 residues. The ends lost 6 bases at V and 3 bases at J; junction bases unmatched: 8. This CDR3 is CAIRSGTGVYEQYF. The DNA of the CDR3 is TGTGCCATCAGAAGCGGGACTGGAGTCTACGAGCAGTACTTC.

This clonotype was observed a few times. J is TRBJ2-7 and V is TRBV10-2, with 8 bases lining up with TRBD2. Germline V lookup: CDR1 WSHSY, CDR2 SAAADI. The CDR3 consists of 13 residues. V was pared by 7 bases and J by 6 bases, with 8 bases of the junction left unmatched. The CDR3: CASTGGRSSEQYF. The CDR3 nucleotides read TGCGCCAGCACGGGCGGGAGGTCTTCCGAGCAGTACTTC.

This clonotype was recorded many times. The V and J genes are TRBV12-3 or TRBV12-4 and TRBJ2-5, with a weak D call TRBD2 (6 bases). CDR3 length: 15 amino acids. Between the trimmed V and J ends, which lost 2 bases and 3 bases, there was a span of 13 bases. CDR3 bases: TGTGCCAGCAGTTTATTAGGGACTCTTAAAGAGACCCAGTACTTC. Its protein is CASSLLGTLKETQYF.

A few counts support this clonotype. This chain connects TRBV3-1 to TRBJ1-3; D ambiguous. The CDR3 is made up of 14 amino acids. Trimming stripped 5 bases from V and 5 bases from J, with 13 bases between. Germline CDR1 and CDR2: LGHDT and YNNKEL (reference sequence). CDR3 protein: CASSWADRRNTIYF. CDR3 coding DNA: TGTGCCAGCAGCTGGGCGGACCGGCGAAACACCATATATTTT. The whole variable domain, remainder taken from reference TRBV3-1 and TRBJ1-3, is DTAVSQTPKYLVTQMGNDKSIKCEQNLGHDTMYWYKQDSKKFLKIMFSYNNKELIINETVPNRFSPKSPDKAHLNLHINSLELGDSAVYFCASSWADRRNTIYFGEGSWLTVV.

The CDR3 reads CAISDLIAGSPGEQYF. CDR3 coding DNA: TGTGCCATCAGTGATCTCATAGCGGGATCTCCAGGGGAGCAGTACTTC. This chain uses TRBV10-3 with TRBJ2-7; TRBD2 matches 8 bases. This CDR3 has 16 amino acids. Per germline, CDR1 ENHRY and CDR2 SYGVKD. V gave up 3 bases and J gave up 7 bases; unmatched junction bases: 14.

The rearrangement links TRBV6-1 to TRBJ1-4; D might be TRBD1 (5 bases). The CDR3 length is 13 residues. V dropped 10 bases and J dropped 8 bases, with 17 bases sitting between them. Germline V gives CDR1 MNHNS, CDR2 SASEGT. This CDR3 is CATDGLGGEKLFF. CDR3 DNA: TGTGCCACCGACGGACTGGGGGGGGAAAAACTGTTTTTT.

This rearrangement joins TRBV10-3 to TRBJ2-3; possible D gene TRBD1, 6 bases. There are 15 residues in the CDR3. V lost 2 bases and J lost 3, with 12 bases in between. CDR1 and CDR2 (germline): ENHRY, SYGVKD. This CDR3 is CAISERDKGTDTQYF. The CDR3 region has the DNA TGTGCCATCAGTGAGCGGGACAAGGGGACAGATACGCAGTATTTT.

On this clonotype: One junction end does not reproduce the germline sequence, and a read error may be involved. The chain is built from TRBV20-1 and TRBJ2-3; 10 bases fit TRBD1. This CDR3 is built from 15 residues. The germline V gene has CDR1 DFQATT and CDR2 SNEGSKA (reference sequence). This chain's CDR3 is CSAGPRDRGTHTQYF. In nucleotides, the CDR3 is TGCAGTGCCGGGCCCCGGGACAGGGGCACACATACGCAGTATTTT.

The chain recombines TRBV19 with TRBJ2-1; a weak D match, TRBD2 (6 bases). Germline lookup yields CDR1 LNHDA and CDR2 SQIVND (reference sequence). The CDR3 extends over 16 amino acids. The germline V and J ends were trimmed by 4 bases and 7 bases, with 20 bases remaining between them. The CDR3 bases are TGTGCCAGTAGTAACTTGGGACTCCAGGGAGGTAATGAGCAGTTCTTC. It is translated as CASSNLGLQGGNEQFF.

This clonotype was seen a few times. The chain uses TRBV7-2 and TRBJ2-7; D remains ambiguous. The CDR3 is 14 amino acids. V was clipped by 2 bases and J by 5 bases, with 13 bases between them. Germline CDR1 reads SGHTA; CDR2 reads FQGNSA. DNA of the CDR3: TGTGCCAGCAGCTTATTTACAGTAGGGAACGAGCAGTACTTC. It codes for CASSLFTVGNEQYF.

The chain has TRBV7-2 and TRBJ2-6, with D possibly being TRBD1 (7 bases). The CDR3 length is 17 residues. Germline loops: CDR1 SGHTA, CDR2 FQGNSA. V was trimmed by 3 bases and J by 0 bases, leaving 12 bases between them. The chain's CDR3 is CASSLQGGYSGANVLTF. The CDR3 nucleotides read TGTGCCAGCAGCTTGCAGGGGGGATACTCTGGGGCCAACGTCCTGACTTTC.

The sample holds a few counts of this clonotype. The chain recombines TRBV5-6 with TRBJ2-7, with D possibly called TRBD1 or TRBD2 (5 bases each). CDR1 and CDR2 (germline): SGHDT, YYEEEE. The CDR3 sequence is 15 residues long. Deletions cut 3 bases from V and 6 bases from J, with 19 bases between. The CDR3 loop reads CASSSAVGAGIEQYF. In DNA, the CDR3 is TGTGCCAGCAGCTCGGCTGTCGGGGCTGGGATCGAGCAGTACTTC.

This clonotype was detected only a few times. The chain has TRBV27 and TRBJ1-2; D remains unclear. The CDR3 contains 14 residues. Trimming removed 2 bases from V and 1 base from J, with 8 bases in between. Germline V CDR1 and CDR2: MNHEY, SMNVEV (reference sequence). CDR3 sequence: CASSLRRDNYGYTF. Here the CDR3 DNA reads TGTGCCAGCAGTTTAAGAAGGGATAACTATGGCTACACCTTC.

V and J are TRBV10-3 and TRBJ2-3, with TRBD2 matching over 8 bases. J lost 4 bases, V lost 4 bases, and 7 bases had no gene match. Germline V CDR1 and CDR2: ENHRY, SYGVKD. The CDR3 sequence is 15 residues long. CDR3 bases: TGTGCCATCAGTGCCTCTAGCGGGTTTCCAGATACGCAGTATTTT. Translated: CAISASSGFPDTQYF.